These 20 T cell receptor beta chains came from one sample sequenced in a study of T cell changes during pregnancy in multiple sclerosis. Data came from immunoSEQ multiplex PCR; TCRdb stores just in-frame clones and leaves some out. The sample has about 56,000 clones, about 86% seen once. Source material: peripheral blood from another person, used as feeder cells. The receptors shown here come from a human donor whose cells served as feeder cells for cultures in a pregnancy study.

The rearrangement joins TRBV5-1 to TRBJ2-7; a weak D match, TRBD2 (5 bases). Between the trimmed V and J ends, which lost 7 bases and 2 bases, there was a span of 16 bases. The CDR3 is 14 amino acids. Germline loops: CDR1 SGHRS, CDR2 YFSETQ. The chain's CDR3 is CASRREQGTYEQYF. The DNA for the CDR3 is TGCGCCAGCCGCCGGGAACAAGGTACCTACGAGCAGTACTTC. Complete variable domain (other parts from reference TRBV5-1 and TRBJ2-7): KAGVTQTPRYLIKTRGQQVTLSCSPISGHRSVSWYQQTPGQGLQFLFEYFSETQRNKGNFPGRFSGRQFSNSRSEMNVSTLELGDSALYLCASRREQGTYEQYFGPGTRLTVT.

This sequence joins TRBV7-9 and TRBJ2-5; D ambiguous. Germline values: CDR1 SEHNR, CDR2 FQNEAQ (reference sequence). V lost 4 bases and J lost 4, with 13 bases in between. The CDR3 extends over 14 amino acids. CDR3 sequence reads: CASSSHLTTETQYF. In nucleotides, the CDR3 is TGTGCCAGCAGCTCCCACTTAACGACAGAGACCCAGTACTTC.

This chain joins TRBV18 and TRBJ1-1, with D unresolved. The V gene's germline CDR1 is KGHSH and CDR2 LQKENI. This CDR3 has 17 residues. The V end was cut by 1 base, the J end by 4 bases, with 19 bases between. The CDR3 region is CASSPRSVQGTTTEAFF. The CDR3 DNA reads as TGTGCCAGCTCACCACGTTCTGTGCAAGGCACGACCACTGAAGCTTTCTTT.

The CDR3 sequence: CASSTPKRVDRGQSGELFF. CDR3 nucleotide sequence: TGTGCCAGTAGTACCCCTAAAAGAGTGGACAGGGGGCAATCCGGGGAGCTGTTTTTT. The chain couples TRBV19 to TRBJ2-2, with 11 bases lining up with TRBD1. Per germline, CDR1 LNHDA and CDR2 SQIVND (reference sequence). The CDR3 extends over 19 amino acids. The ends lost 4 bases at V and 6 bases at J; junction bases unmatched: 16. The whole variable domain, filled in from reference TRBV19 and TRBJ2-2, reads DGGITQSPKYLFRKEGQNVTLSCEQNLNHDAMYWYRQDPGQGLRLIYYSQIVNDFQKGDIAEGYSVSREKKESFPLTVTSAQKNPTAFYLCASSTPKRVDRGQSGELFFGEGSRLTVL.

The rearrangement uses TRBV6-5 and TRBJ1-5, with D possibly matching TRBD1 (6 bases). The CDR3 sequence is 15 residues long. Trimming took off 7 bases at V and 0 bases at J, with 13 bases between the two ends. The germline V gene encodes CDR1 MNHEY and CDR2 SVGAGI. The CDR3 region is CASTRGHYSNQPQHF. CDR3 DNA sequence: TGTGCCAGCACCAGGGGACACTATAGCAATCAGCCCCAGCATTTT.

The chain links TRBV2 to TRBJ1-1; 7 bases line up with TRBD1. This CDR3 is 15 amino acids long. With V trimmed by 6 bases and J by 0 bases, 7 bases remained unmatched. Germline assignment: CDR1 SNHLY and CDR2 FYNNEI. The CDR3 spells CASRSRGQMNTEAFF. CDR3 sequence (DNA): TGTGCCAGCAGGAGCCGGGGACAGATGAACACTGAAGCTTTCTTT.

The chain couples TRBV4-1 to TRBJ2-2, with 7 bases fitting TRBD2. Trimming cost V 3 bases and J 2 bases; bases outside gene matches: 6. CDR1 is MGHRA and CDR2 is YSYEKL in the germline V gene. CDR3 size: 16 residues. CDR3 sequence reads: CASSQLGGSNTGELFF. As DNA, the CDR3 is TGCGCCAGCAGCCAGTTAGGCGGGAGTAACACCGGGGAGCTGTTTTTT.

V usage is TRBV5-1 and J usage is TRBJ1-2; unclear D gene. V lost 0 bases and J lost 6, with 12 bases in between. Germline CDR1 is SGHRS and CDR2 is YFSETQ. The CDR3 extends over 14 amino acids. CDR3 in amino acids: CASSLEGREHGYTF. The CDR3 DNA sequence: TGCGCCAGCAGCTTGGAGGGCAGAGAACATGGCTACACCTTC.

CDR3 DNA: TGTGCCAGCTCACCCACAGGGTACTCCGGGGAGCTGTTTTTT. Encoded protein: CASSPTGYSGELFF. The chain employs TRBV18 and TRBJ2-2; tentatively, D is TRBD1 (6 bases). Germline V gene sequence: CDR1 KGHSH, CDR2 LQKENI. The length of the CDR3 is 14 residues. V dropped 3 bases and J dropped 6 bases, with 11 bases sitting between them. Looking up the rest from reference TRBV18 and TRBJ2-2 gives the full variable domain: NAGVMQNPRHLVRRRGQEARLRCSPMKGHSHVYWYRQLPEEGLKFMVYLQKENIIDESGMPKERFSAEFPKEGPSILRIQQVVRGDSAAYFCASSPTGYSGELFFGEGSRLTVL.

This chain uses TRBV6-6 with TRBJ2-1, with D unclear. V lost 6 bases, J lost 10 bases, and 16 bases lay in between. Germline lookup yields CDR1 MNHNY and CDR2 SVGAGI (reference sequence). The CDR3 contains 13 residues. CDR3 DNA: TGTGCCAGCAGAGTAGACTCCTTCATGGAGCAGTTCTTC. Translating gives CASRVDSFMEQFF.

The chain has TRBV19 and TRBJ1-5, with TRBD1 as a possible D gene (6 bases). This CDR3 is built from 15 residues. Germline lookup yields CDR1 LNHDA and CDR2 SQIVND (reference sequence). The V end was cut by 5 bases, the J end by 3 bases, with 14 bases between. The CDR3 bases are TGTGCCAGTAGTCCTTCGACAGGAGCCAATCAGCCCCAGCATTTT. Translated: CASSPSTGANQPQHF. Supplemented by reference TRBV19 and TRBJ1-5, the full variable domain reads DGGITQSPKYLFRKEGQNVTLSCEQNLNHDAMYWYRQDPGQGLRLIYYSQIVNDFQKGDIAEGYSVSREKKESFPLTVTSAQKNPTAFYLCASSPSTGANQPQHFGDGTRLSIL.

The CDR3 bases are TGTGCCAGCAGTGAAGAGCCCGAACTCAAGGGGTGGGAGCAGTACTTC. It translates to CASSEEPELKGWEQYF. This rearrangement joins TRBV6-1 to TRBJ2-7; D might be TRBD1 (5 bases). This CDR3 spans 16 amino acids. V lost 1 base, J lost 7 bases, and 20 bases lay in between. In germline, CDR1 is MNHNS, CDR2 SASEGT.

V is TRBV30 and J is TRBJ1-1; no definite D call. The CDR3 runs 13 residues. V lost 4 bases and J 4 bases, leaving 13 bases between the germline ends. CDR1 and CDR2 (germline): GTSNPN, SVGIG (reference sequence). The CDR3 nucleotides are TGTGCCTGGAAAGGCTCCAAGGGCACTGAAGCTTTCTTT. Its protein is CAWKGSKGTEAFF.

V gene TRBV6-4 combines with J gene TRBJ2-2; 8 nucleotides agree with TRBD2. The germline CDR1 and CDR2 sequences are MRHNA and SNTAGT. V dropped 3 bases and J dropped 3; count of bases not matched to a gene: 0. The CDR3 spans 14 residues. The DNA of the CDR3 is TGTGCCAGCAGTGAAGCGGGGGACACCGGGGAGCTGTTTTTT. Amino acids: CASSEAGDTGELFF.

V usage is TRBV21-1 and J usage is TRBJ1-1. TRBV21-1 is a pseudogene segment. CDR3 length: 12 amino acids. CDR3 in amino acids: CASSKPNSRGFF. CDR3 in DNA: TGTGCCAGCAGCAAACCTAATTCGAGGGGTTTCTTT.

This sequence joins TRBV10-2 and TRBJ1-4; the D is unclear. Germline CDR1 WSHSY, CDR2 SAAADI. CDR3 length equals 12 residues. Trimming left V 1 base short and J 7 bases short, with 4 bases between. The CDR3 nucleotides are TGCGCCAGCAGTGAGTATGGTGAAAAACTGTTTTTT. This translates into CASSEYGEKLFF.

The chain couples TRBV7-3 to TRBJ2-7; 16 positions agree with TRBD2. CDR1 SGHTA and CDR2 FQGTGA come from the germline V gene. The CDR3 length is 17 residues. Trimming cost V 6 bases and J 6 bases; bases outside gene matches: 11. CDR3 DNA: TGTGCCAGCAGTCCGAAGGGACTAGCGGGAGGGCAGGGCGAGCAGTACTTC. This encodes CASSPKGLAGGQGEQYF.

The chain couples TRBV18 to TRBJ1-1, with 8 nucleotides matching TRBD1. Trimming removed 4 bases from V and 1 base from J; junction bases left unmatched: 2. The CDR3 length is 14 residues. Germline-derived CDR1 and CDR2 are KGHSH and LQKENI. The CDR3 here is CASSLGQGNTEAFF. DNA for the CDR3: TGTGCCAGCTCACTAGGACAGGGGAACACTGAAGCTTTCTTT.

V and J are TRBV28 and TRBJ2-2, with 11 bases matching TRBD2. Germline V lookup: CDR1 MDHEN, CDR2 SYDVKM. Trimming removed 5 bases from V and 6 bases from J; junction bases left unmatched: 8. This CDR3 contains 16 residues. CDR3 protein: CASSPTSGSLAGELFF. For the CDR3, the DNA is TGTGCCAGCAGTCCCACTAGCGGGAGTTTAGCCGGGGAGCTGTTTTTT.

The chain is built from TRBV27 and TRBJ1-2; TRBD1 aligns across 9 bases. The V and J ends lost 6 bases and 4 bases, in that order; junction bases with no gene match: 18. Germline V gene data show CDR1 as MNHEY and CDR2 as SMNVEV (reference sequence). The CDR3 runs 18 residues. The CDR3 reads CASSHSGTGPHPPYGYTF. CDR3 DNA sequence: TGTGCCAGCAGCCATTCCGGGACAGGGCCCCATCCTCCCTATGGCTACACCTTC.